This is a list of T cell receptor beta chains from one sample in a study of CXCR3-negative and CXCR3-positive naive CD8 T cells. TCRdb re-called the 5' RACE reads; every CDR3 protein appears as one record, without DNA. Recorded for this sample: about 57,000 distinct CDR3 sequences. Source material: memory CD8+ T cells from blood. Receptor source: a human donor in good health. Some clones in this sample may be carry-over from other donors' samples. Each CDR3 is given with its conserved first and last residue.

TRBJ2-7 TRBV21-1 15 CASSKATSGRRMQYF
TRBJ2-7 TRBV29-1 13 CSVAAEELYEQYF
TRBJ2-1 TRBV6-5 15 CASSPGQSSYNEQFF
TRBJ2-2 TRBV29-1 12 CSVVAVTGELFF
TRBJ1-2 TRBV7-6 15 CASSSKGGQDYGYTF
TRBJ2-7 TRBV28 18 CASSLPLLTSGSSYEQYF
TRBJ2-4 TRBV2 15 CASRLGDSSKNIQYF
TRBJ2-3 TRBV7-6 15 CASSPRDRDTDTQYF
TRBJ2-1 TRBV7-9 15 CASSHRTQRANEQFF
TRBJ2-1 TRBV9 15 CASSAQIGSRNEQFF
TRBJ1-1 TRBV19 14 CASSIARQGVEAFF
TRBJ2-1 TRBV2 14 CASSPRSGLTEQFF
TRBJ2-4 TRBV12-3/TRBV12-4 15 CASSRDKKAKNIQYF
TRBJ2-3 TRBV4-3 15 CASSQDNSFTDTQYF
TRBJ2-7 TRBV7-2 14 CASSPPGRTYEQYF
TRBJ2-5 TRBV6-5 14 CASSYSKASAAQYF
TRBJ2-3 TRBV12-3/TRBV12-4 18 CASSHRGLAGFGTDTQYF